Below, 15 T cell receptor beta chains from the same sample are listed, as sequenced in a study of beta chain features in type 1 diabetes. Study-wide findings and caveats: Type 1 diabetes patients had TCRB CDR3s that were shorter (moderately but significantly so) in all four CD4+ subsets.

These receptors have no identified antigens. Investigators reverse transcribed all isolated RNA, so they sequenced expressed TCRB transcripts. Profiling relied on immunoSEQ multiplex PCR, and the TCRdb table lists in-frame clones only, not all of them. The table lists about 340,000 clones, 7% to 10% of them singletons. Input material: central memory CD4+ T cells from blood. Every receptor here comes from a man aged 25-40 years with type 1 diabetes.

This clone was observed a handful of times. CDR3 residues: CASSYGRASGNTIYF. The CDR3 bases are TGTGCCAGCAGTTATGGCAGAGCCTCTGGAAACACCATATATTTT. The chain is built from TRBV6-5 and TRBJ1-3; D gene unclear. CDR1 is MNHEY, CDR2 SVGAGI, per germline. The V end lost 3 bases, the J end lost 0 bases, and 9 bases lay between the germline ends. The CDR3 covers 15 residues.

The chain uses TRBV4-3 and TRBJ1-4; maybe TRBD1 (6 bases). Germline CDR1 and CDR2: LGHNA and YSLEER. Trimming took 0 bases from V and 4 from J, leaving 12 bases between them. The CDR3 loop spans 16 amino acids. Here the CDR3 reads CASSQDQIRGNEKLFF. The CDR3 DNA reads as TGCGCCAGCAGCCAAGATCAGATCAGGGGTAATGAAAAACTGTTTTTT.

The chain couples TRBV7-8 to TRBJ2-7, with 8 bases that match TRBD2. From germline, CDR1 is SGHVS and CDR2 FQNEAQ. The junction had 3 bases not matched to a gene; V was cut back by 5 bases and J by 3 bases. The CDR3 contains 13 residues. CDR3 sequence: CASSPGLGYEQYF. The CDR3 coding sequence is TGTGCCAGCAGCCCGGGACTAGGCTACGAGCAGTACTTC.

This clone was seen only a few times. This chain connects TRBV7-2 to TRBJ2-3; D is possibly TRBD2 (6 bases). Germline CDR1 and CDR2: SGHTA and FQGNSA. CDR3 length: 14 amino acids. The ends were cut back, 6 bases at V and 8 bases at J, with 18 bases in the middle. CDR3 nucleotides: TGTGCCAGCAGGGCCCCCGGGGGATTAAGTACGCAGTATTTT. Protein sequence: CASRAPGGLSTQYF. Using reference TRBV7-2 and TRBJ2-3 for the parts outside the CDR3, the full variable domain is GAGVSQSPSNKVTEKGKDVELRCDPISGHTALYWYRQSLGQGLEFLIYFQGNSAPDKSGLPSDRFSAERTGGSVSTLTIQRTQQEDSAVYLCASRAPGGLSTQYFGPGTRLTVL.

CDR3 protein: CASSLDRAGTDTQYF. CDR3 in DNA: TGTGCCAGCAGCCTCGACAGGGCGGGGACAGATACGCAGTATTTT. The rearrangement joins TRBV28 to TRBJ2-3, with a possible D match to TRBD1 (7 bases). The germline gives CDR1 MDHEN, CDR2 SYDVKM. Trimming removed 6 bases at V and 3 bases at J, with 16 bases between. The CDR3 contains 15 residues.

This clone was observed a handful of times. The chain's CDR3 is CASSRTGDPGYTF. The CDR3 DNA follows: TGTGCCAGCTCACGGACAGGGGATCCAGGCTACACCTTC. This chain links TRBV18 with TRBJ1-2; 9 bases line up with TRBD1. Germline assignment: CDR1 KGHSH and CDR2 LQKENI. The CDR3 has 13 amino acids. The J segment lost 8 bases and the V segment lost 4 bases, leaving 5 bases of the junction unmatched.

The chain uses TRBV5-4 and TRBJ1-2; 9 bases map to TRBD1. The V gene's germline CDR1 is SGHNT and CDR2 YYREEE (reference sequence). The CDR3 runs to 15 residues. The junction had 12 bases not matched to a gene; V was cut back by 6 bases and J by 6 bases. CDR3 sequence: CASTQQGAAFNGYTF. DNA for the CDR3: TGTGCCAGCACCCAACAGGGGGCGGCTTTCAATGGCTACACCTTC.

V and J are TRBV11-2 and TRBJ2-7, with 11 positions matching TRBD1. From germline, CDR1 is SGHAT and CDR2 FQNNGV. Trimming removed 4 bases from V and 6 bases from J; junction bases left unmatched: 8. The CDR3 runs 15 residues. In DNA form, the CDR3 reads TGTGCCAGCAGCTCCGGGACAGGGGGAAGGGGCGAGCAGTACTTC. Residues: CASSSGTGGRGEQYF.

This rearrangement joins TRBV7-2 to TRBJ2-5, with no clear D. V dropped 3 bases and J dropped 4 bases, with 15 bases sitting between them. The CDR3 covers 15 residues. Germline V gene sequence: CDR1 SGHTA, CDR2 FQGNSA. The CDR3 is CASSFGLQYGETQYF. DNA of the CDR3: TGTGCCAGCAGCTTCGGGCTACAATACGGAGAGACCCAGTACTTC.

The CDR3 DNA is TGCGCCAGCAGCGCCCATCCCGGGACTGCAGATTACGAGCAGTTCTTC. Translated, it gives CASSAHPGTADYEQFF. V and J are TRBV5-1 and TRBJ2-1; D may be TRBD2 (6 bases). Germline CDR1 is SGHRS and CDR2 is YFSETQ. Trimming left V 4 bases short and J 10 bases short, with 24 bases between. This CDR3 region has 16 residues.

This CDR3 reads CASRAAYVRTNYGYTF. CDR3 DNA: TGCGCCAGCAGGGCAGCGTATGTTAGGACTAACTATGGCTACACCTTC. V is TRBV5-1 and J is TRBJ1-2; D unclear. Per germline, CDR1 SGHRS and CDR2 YFSETQ. This CDR3 is built from 16 residues. V was pared by 5 bases and J by 0 bases, with 17 bases between.

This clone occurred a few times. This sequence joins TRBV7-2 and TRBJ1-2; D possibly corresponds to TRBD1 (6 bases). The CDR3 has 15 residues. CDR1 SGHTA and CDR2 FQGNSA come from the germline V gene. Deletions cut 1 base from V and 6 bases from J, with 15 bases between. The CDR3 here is CASSLVVRGSDGYTF. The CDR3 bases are TGTGCCAGCAGCTTAGTGGTCAGGGGCTCTGATGGCTACACCTTC.

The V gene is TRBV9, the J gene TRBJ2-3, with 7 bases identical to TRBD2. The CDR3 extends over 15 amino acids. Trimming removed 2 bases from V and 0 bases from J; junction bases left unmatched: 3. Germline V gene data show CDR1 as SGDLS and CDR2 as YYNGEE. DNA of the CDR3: TGTGCCAGCAGCGTTCTAGCGGCTAGCACAGATACGCAGTATTTT. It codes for CASSVLAASTDTQYF.

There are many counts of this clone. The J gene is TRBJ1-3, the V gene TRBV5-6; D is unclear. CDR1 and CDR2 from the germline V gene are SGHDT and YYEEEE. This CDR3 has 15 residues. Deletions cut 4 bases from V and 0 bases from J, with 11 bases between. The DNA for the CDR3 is TGTGCCAGCAGCCACCTGGACGGCTCTGGAAACACCATATATTTT. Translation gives CASSHLDGSGNTIYF.

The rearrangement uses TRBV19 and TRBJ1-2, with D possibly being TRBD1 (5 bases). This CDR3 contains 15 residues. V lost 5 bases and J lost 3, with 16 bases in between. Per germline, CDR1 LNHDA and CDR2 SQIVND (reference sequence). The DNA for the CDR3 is TGTGCCAGTAGTGTCCAATTCAGGGAACACTATGGCTACACCTTC. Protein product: CASSVQFREHYGYTF.